The text below deals with one T cell receptor beta chain. The source of the sample is a study of cytomegalovirus exposure and HLA in healthy donors. The CDR3 has 15 residues. V lost 5 bases, J lost 6 bases, and 11 bases stayed unmatched. Germline CDR1 reads SEHNR; CDR2 reads FQNEAQ (reference sequence). The PCR made use of 60 Vbeta and 13 Jbeta primers. Sequencing was performed with immunoSEQ multiplex PCR; in TCRdb, only in-frame clones are kept and a portion is missing. Here the sample spans about 170,000 clones, under 75% being singletons. The rearrangement joins TRBV7-9 to TRBJ2-7; the match to TRBD1 covers 9 bases. This receptor was identified in a man between 35 and 55 years old in good health and CMV-seropositive. Sequencing was done on a sample of PBMCs. The CDR3 sequence is CASSPAGTGNSEQYF. CDR3 coding DNA: TGTGCCAGCAGCCCTGCTGGGACAGGGAACTCCGAGCAGTACTTC.